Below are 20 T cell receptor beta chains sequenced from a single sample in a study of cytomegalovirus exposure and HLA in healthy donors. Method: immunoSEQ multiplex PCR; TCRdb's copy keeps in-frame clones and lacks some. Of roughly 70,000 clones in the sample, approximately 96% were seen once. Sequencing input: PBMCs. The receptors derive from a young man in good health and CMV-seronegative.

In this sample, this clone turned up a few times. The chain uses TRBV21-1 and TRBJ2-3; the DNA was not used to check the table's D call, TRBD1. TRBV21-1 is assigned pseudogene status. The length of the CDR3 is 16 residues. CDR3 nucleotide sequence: TGTGCCAGCAGCCCGATACCCGACAGGCCCCCAGATACGCAGTATTTT. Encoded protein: CASSPIPDRPPDTQYF.

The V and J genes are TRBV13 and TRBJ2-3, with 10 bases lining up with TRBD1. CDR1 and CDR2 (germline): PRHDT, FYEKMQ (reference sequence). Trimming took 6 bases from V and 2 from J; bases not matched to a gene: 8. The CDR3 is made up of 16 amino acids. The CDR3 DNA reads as TGTGCCAGCAGTCGATTGGACAGGGGGACCACAGATACGCAGTATTTT. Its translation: CASSRLDRGTTDTQYF.

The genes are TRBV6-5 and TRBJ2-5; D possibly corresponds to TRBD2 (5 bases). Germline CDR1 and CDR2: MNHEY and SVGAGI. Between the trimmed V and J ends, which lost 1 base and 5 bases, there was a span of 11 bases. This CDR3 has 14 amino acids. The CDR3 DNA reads TGTGCCAGCAGTTACTTGGGAGCCGCCGAGACCCAGTACTTC. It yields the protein CASSYLGAAETQYF.

The CDR3 nucleotides are TGTGCCAGCAGCTTAGCGCAGGAGGGTCGGGCTTTCTTT. The encoded protein is CASSLAQEGRAFF. This rearrangement joins TRBV11-1 to TRBJ1-1, with no clear D. V was cut by 0 bases and J by 11 bases, with 13 bases left in between. The CDR3 covers 13 residues. Germline-derived CDR1 and CDR2 are SGHAT and FQDESV (reference sequence).

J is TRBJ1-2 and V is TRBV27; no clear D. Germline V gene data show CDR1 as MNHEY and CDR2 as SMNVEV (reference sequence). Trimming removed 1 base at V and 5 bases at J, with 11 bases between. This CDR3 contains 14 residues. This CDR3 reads CASSLYPAVYGYTF. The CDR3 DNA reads TGTGCCAGCAGTTTATATCCGGCGGTATATGGCTACACCTTC.

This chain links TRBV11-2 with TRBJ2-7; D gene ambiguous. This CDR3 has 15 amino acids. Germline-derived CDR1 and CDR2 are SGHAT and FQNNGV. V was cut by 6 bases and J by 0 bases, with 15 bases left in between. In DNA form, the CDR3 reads TGTGCCAGCAGTTTAAGCACAGCCGGCTCCTACGAGCAGTACTTC. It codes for CASSLSTAGSYEQYF.

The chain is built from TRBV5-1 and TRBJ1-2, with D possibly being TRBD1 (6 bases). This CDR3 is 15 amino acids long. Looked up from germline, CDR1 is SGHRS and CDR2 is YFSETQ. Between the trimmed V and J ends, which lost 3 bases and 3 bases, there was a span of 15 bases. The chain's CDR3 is CASSSGQTTHYGYTF. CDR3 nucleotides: TGCGCCAGCAGCTCTGGACAGACCACTCACTATGGCTACACCTTC.

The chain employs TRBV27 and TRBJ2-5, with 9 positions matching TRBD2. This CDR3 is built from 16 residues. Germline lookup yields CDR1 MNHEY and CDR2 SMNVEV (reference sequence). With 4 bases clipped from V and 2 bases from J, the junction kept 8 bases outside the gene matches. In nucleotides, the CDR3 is TGTGCCAGCAGTTCCGTTCGGGCGGGGGGGCAAGAGACCCAGTACTTC. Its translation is CASSSVRAGGQETQYF.

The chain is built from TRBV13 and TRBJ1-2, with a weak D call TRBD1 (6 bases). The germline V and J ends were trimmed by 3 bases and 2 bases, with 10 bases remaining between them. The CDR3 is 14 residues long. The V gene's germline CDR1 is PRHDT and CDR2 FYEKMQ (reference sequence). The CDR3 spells CASSLDRRNYGYTF. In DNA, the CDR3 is TGTGCCAGCAGCTTGGACAGAAGAAACTATGGCTACACCTTC.

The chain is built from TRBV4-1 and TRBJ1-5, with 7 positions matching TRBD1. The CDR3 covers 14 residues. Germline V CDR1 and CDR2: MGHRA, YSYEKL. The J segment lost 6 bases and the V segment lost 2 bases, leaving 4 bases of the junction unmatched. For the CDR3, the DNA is TGCGCCAGCAGCCAACAGGGGGGCAGTCAGCCCCAGCATTTT. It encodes CASSQQGGSQPQHF.

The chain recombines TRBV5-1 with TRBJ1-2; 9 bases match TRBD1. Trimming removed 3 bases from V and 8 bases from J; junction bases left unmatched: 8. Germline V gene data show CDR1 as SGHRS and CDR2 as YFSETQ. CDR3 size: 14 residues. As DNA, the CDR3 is TGCGCCAGCAGCTCCCTCGACAGGGGGGAGGGCTACACCTTC. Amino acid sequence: CASSSLDRGEGYTF.

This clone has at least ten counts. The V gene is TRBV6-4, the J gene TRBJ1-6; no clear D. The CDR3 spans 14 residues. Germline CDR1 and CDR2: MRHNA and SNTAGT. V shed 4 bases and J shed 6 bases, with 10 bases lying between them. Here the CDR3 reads CASSVEDGNSPLHF. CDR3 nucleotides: TGTGCCAGCAGTGTGGAGGACGGTAATTCACCCCTCCACTTT.

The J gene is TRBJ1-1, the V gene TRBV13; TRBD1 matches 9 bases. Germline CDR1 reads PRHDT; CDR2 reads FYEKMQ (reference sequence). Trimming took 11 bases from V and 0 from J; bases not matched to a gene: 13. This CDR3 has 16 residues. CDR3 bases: TGTGCCGGGGGGAGGGGACAGGGCCCAATGAACACTGAAGCTTTCTTT. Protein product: CAGGRGQGPMNTEAFF.

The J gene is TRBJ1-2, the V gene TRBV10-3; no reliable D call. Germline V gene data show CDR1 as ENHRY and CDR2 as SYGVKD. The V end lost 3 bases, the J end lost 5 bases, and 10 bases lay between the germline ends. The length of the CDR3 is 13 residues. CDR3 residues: CAISEQLKYGYTF. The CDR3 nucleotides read TGTGCCATCAGTGAACAGTTAAAATATGGCTACACCTTC.

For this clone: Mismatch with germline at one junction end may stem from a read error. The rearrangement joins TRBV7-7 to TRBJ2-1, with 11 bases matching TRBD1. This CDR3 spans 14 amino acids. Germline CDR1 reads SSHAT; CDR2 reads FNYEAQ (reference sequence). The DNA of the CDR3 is TGTGCTAGCAGCAGGGACAGGGGGTACAATGAGCAGTTCTTC. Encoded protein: CASSRDRGYNEQFF.

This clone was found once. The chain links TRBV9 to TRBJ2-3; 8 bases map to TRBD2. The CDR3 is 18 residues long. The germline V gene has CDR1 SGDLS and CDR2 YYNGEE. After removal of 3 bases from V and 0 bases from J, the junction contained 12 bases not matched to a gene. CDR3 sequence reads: CASSGEGRGVPSTDTQYF. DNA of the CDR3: TGTGCCAGCAGCGGGGAGGGGCGGGGGGTACCTAGCACAGATACGCAGTATTTT.

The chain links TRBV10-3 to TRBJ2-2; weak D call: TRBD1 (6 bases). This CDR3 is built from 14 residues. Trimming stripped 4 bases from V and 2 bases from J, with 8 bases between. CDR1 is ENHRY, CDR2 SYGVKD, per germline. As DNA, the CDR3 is TGTGCCATCAGTGGGACAGAAAACACCGGGGAGCTGTTTTTT. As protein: CAISGTENTGELFF.

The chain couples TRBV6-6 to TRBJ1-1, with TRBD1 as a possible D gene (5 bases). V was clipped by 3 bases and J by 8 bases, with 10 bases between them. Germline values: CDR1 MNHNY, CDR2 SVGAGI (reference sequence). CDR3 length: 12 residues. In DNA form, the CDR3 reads TGTGCCAGCAGTTATAGGGGAGGAGAAGCTTTCTTT. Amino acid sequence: CASSYRGGEAFF.

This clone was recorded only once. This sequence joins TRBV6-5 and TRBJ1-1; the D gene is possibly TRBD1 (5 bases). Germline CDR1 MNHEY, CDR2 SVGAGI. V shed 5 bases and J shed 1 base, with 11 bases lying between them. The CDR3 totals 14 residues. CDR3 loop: CASSPGISNTEAFF. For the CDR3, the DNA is TGTGCCAGCAGTCCAGGGATCTCGAACACTGAAGCTTTCTTT.

The CDR3 sequence: CASSSLSFLAGGFGVETQYF. In nucleotides, the CDR3 is TGTGCCAGCAGCTCCTTGAGTTTCCTAGCGGGGGGATTCGGGGTAGAGACCCAGTACTTC. The rearrangement uses TRBV7-8 and TRBJ2-5; TRBD2 matches 11 bases. There are 20 residues in the CDR3. V lost 4 bases to trimming and J lost 4 bases; unmatched junction nucleotides: 20. Per germline, CDR1 SGHVS and CDR2 FQNEAQ.